This TCR beta chain was obtained from a study of T cells in Graves' hyperthyroidism and ophthalmopathy. Background on the study: Peripheral blood samples were taken at initial diagnosis, prior to any treatment.

Amplification yielded TCR beta CDR3 regions, with RNA transcripts as the source. The primer set for the first-round RT-PCR of the TCR CDR3 was HTBI. TCRdb ran MiXCR on the multiplex PCR reads and lists one entry per CDR3 protein. Among around 760,000 distinct CDR3 sequences, over 35% were seen once, and the ten largest hold around 30%. This CDR3 is 13 amino acids long. Trimming took off 0 bases at V and 5 bases at J, with 7 bases between the two ends. Germline CDR1 is MNHEY and CDR2 is SVGAGI. Findings and limits, study-wide: Ophthalmopathy was separated from stable hyperthyroidism by a 13 V-J model.

This clonotype was seen ten or more times. Its antigen is unidentified. Sequencing was done on a sample of blood. The chain combines TRBV6-5 with TRBJ1-1, with D unclear. This clonotype was obtained from a woman aged 40-49 years with Graves' hyperthyroidism. CDR3 DNA sequence: TGTGCCAGCAGTTACTCAGGGAAAACTGAAGCTTTCTTT. Translated, it gives CASSYSGKTEAFF.